This T cell receptor (beta chain) was found in a study of human T cells and chemical hapten exposure. Time point reported: patch test 1, 2 weeks after DPC sensitization. Treatment described: therapeutic diphenylcyclopropenone sensitization with weekly scalp DPC. Separate cDNA molecules received unique molecular identifiers, which the library attached to them. TCRdb recomputed calls from the RACE reads with MiXCR, one row per CDR3 protein. Of about 380,000 distinct CDR3 sequences listed, around 4.8% are singletons. This clonotype has at least ten counts. Its specificity is unknown. Findings of the study overall: Positively correlated with patch test score were the counts of PT1 expanded TCRs. Alopecia was present in the donors, so their immune response may differ from healthy people's.

Germline V gene lookup returns CDR1 SGHDT and CDR2 YYEEEE. V was pared by 4 bases and J by 7 bases, with 18 bases between. The CDR3 length is 15 residues. The V and J genes are TRBV5-6 and TRBJ1-5, with D possibly TRBD1 on 5 matching bases. The sample in question was whole blood, obtained in connection with sensitization to the hapten diphenylcyclopropenone (DPC). The TCR was taken from a woman aged 50 to 60 with alopecia areata. Some clones in this sample may be carry-over from other donors' samples. The CDR3 sequence is CASSRKTGARQPQHF. The CDR3 DNA sequence: TGTGCCAGCAGCCGTAAGACTGGGGCACGGCAGCCCCAGCATTTT.